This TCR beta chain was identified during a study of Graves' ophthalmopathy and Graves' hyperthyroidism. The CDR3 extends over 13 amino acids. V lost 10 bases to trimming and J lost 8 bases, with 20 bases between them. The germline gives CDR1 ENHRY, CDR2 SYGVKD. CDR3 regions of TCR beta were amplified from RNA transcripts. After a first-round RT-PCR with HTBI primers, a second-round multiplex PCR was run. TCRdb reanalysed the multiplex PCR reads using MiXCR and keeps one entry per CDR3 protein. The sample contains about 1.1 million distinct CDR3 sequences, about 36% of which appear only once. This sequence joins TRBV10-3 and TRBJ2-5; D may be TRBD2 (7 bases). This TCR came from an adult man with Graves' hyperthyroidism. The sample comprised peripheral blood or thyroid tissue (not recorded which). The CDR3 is CASSSGGGRTQYF. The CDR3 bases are TGTGCCAGCAGCTCTGGGGGGGGGCGAACCCAGTACTTC.